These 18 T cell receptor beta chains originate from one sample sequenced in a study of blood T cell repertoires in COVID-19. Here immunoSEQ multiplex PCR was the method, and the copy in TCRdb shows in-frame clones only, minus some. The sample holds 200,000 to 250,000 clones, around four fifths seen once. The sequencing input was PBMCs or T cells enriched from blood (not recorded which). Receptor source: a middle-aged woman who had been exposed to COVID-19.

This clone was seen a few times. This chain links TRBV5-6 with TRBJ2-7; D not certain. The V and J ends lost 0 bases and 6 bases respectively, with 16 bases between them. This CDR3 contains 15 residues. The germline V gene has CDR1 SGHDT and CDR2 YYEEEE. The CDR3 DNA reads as TGTGCCAGCAGCTTGGACGAGGTGGCTCTTGCCGAGCAGTACTTC. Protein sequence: CASSLDEVALAEQYF.

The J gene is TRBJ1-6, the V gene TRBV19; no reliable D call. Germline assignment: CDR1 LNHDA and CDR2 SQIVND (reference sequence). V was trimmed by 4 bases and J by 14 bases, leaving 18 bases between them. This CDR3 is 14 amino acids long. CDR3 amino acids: CASSNPVGIPTLHF. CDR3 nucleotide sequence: TGTGCCAGTAGTAATCCGGTGGGCATTCCGACCCTCCACTTT. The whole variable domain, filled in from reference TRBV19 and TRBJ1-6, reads DGGITQSPKYLFRKEGQNVTLSCEQNLNHDAMYWYRQDPGQGLRLIYYSQIVNDFQKGDIAEGYSVSREKKESFPLTVTSAQKNPTAFYLCASSNPVGIPTLHFGNGTRLTVT.

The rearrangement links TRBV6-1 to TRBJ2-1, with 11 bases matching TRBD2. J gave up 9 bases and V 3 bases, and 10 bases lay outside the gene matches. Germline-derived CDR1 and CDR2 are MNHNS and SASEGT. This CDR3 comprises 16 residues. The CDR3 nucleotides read TGTGCCAGCAGTGAGTTCCTAGCGGGGGGCGTTCTTGAGCAGTTCTTC. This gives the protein CASSEFLAGGVLEQFF.

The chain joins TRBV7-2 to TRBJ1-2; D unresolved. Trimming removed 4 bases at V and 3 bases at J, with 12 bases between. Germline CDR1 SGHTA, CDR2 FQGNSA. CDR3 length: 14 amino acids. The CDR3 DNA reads TGTGCCAGCAGCTCCTCGGACTGGGACTATGGCTACACCTTC. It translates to CASSSSDWDYGYTF.

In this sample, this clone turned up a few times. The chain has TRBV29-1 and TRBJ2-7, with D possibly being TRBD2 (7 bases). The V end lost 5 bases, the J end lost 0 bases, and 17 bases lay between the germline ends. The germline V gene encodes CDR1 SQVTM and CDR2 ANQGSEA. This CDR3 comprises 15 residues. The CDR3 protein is CSVFLRGADSYEQYF. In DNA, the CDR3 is TGCAGCGTTTTCCTCCGGGGGGCTGACTCCTACGAGCAGTACTTC.

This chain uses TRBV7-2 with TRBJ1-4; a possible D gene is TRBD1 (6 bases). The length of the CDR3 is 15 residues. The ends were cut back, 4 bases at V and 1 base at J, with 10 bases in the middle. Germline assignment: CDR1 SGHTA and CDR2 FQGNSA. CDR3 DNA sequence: TGTGCCAGCAGCTCAGCCAGGGGAACTAATGAAAAACTGTTTTTT. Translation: CASSSARGTNEKLFF.

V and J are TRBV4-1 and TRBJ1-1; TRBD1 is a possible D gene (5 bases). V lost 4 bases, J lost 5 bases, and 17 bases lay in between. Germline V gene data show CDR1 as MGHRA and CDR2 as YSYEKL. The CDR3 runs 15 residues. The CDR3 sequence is CASSLNPGSGTEAFF. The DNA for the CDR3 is TGCGCCAGCAGCCTGAACCCAGGGTCTGGAACTGAAGCTTTCTTT.

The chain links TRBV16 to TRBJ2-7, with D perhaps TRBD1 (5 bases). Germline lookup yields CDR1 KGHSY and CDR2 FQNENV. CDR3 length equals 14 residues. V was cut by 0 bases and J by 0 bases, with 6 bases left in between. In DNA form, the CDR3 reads TGTGCCAGCAGCCAATCGGGGCACTCCTACGAGCAGTACTTC. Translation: CASSQSGHSYEQYF.

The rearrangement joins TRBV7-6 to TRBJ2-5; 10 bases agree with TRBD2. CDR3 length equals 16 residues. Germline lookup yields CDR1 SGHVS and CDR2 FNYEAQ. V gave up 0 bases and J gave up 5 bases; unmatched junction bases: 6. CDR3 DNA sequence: TGTGCCAGCAGCTTAGCGAGCGGGGGGGCCTGGGAGACCCAGTACTTC. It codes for CASSLASGGAWETQYF.

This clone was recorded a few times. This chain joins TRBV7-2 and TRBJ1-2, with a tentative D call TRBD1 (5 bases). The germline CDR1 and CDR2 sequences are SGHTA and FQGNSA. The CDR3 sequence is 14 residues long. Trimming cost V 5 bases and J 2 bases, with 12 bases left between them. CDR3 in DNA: TGTGCCAGCAGCCCAGATCGGGGGAACTATGGCTACACCTTC. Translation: CASSPDRGNYGYTF.

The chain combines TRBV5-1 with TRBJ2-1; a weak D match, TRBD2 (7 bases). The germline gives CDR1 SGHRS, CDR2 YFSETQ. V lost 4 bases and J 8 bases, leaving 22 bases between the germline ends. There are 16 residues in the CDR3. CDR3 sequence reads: CASSLGASGWIDEQFF. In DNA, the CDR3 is TGCGCCAGCAGCCTGGGGGCTAGCGGATGGATAGATGAGCAGTTCTTC.

CDR3 region: CASSSSGAGELFF. The CDR3 nucleotides read TGTGCCAGCTCTTCCTCGGGGGCCGGGGAGCTGTTTTTT. The chain carries TRBV18 and TRBJ2-2; possible D gene TRBD2, 6 bases. V shed 6 bases and J shed 6 bases, with 11 bases lying between them. This CDR3 spans 13 amino acids. Germline V gene lookup returns CDR1 KGHSH and CDR2 LQKENI.

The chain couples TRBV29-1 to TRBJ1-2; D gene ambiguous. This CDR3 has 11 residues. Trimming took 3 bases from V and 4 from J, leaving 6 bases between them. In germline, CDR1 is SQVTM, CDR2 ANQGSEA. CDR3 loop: CSVDAGYGYTF. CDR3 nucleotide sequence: TGCAGCGTTGACGCGGGCTATGGCTACACCTTC.

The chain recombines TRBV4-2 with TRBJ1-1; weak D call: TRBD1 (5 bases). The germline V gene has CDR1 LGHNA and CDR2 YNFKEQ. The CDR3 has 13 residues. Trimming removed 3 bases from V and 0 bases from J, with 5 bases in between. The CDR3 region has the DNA TGTGCCAGCAGCCAGGACATGAACACTGAAGCTTTCTTT. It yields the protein CASSQDMNTEAFF.

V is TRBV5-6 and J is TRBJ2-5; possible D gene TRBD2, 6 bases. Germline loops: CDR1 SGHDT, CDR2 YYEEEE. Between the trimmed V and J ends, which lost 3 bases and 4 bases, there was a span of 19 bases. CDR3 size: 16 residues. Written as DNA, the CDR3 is TGTGCCAGCAGCTCTCGGGACTCGGGAGCTGTAGAGACCCAGTACTTC. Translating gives CASSSRDSGAVETQYF. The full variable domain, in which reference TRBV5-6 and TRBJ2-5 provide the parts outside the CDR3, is DAGVTQSPTHLIKTRGQQVTLRCSPKSGHDTVSWYQQALGQGPQFIFQYYEEEERQRGNFPDRFSGHQFPNYSSELNVNALLLGDSALYLCASSSRDSGAVETQYFGPGTRLLVL.

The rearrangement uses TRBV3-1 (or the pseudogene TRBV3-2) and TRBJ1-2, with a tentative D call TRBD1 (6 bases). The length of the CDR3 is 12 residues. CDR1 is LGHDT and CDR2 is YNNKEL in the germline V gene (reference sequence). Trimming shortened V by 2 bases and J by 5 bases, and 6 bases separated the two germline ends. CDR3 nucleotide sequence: TGTGCCAGCAGCCAAACAGGGTATGGCTACACCTTC. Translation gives CASSQTGYGYTF.

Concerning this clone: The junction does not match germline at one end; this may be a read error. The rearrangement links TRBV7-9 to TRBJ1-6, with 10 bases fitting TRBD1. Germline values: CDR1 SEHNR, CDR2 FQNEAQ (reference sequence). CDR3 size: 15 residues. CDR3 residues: CASSPGTGVNSPLHF. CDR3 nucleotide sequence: TGTGCCAGCAGCCCCGGGACAGGGGTTAATTCACCCCTTCACTTT.

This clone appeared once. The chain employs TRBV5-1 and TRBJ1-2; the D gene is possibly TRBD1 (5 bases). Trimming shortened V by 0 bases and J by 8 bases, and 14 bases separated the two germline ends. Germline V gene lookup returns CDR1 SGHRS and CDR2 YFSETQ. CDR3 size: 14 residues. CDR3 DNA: TGCGCCAGCAGCTTGGAGCAGGGTTTAGGGGGCTACACCTTC. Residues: CASSLEQGLGGYTF.